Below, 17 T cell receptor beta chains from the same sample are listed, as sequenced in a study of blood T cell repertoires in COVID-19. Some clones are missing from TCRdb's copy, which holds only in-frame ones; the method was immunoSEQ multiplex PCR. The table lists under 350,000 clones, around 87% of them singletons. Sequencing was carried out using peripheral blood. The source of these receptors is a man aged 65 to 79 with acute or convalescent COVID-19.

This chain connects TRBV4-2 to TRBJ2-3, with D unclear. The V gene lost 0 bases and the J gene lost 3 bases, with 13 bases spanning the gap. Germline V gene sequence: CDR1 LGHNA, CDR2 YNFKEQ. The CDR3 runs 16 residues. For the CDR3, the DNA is TGTGCCAGCAGCCAAGATTTTGCTACCCGAACAGATACGCAGTATTTT. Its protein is CASSQDFATRTDTQYF.

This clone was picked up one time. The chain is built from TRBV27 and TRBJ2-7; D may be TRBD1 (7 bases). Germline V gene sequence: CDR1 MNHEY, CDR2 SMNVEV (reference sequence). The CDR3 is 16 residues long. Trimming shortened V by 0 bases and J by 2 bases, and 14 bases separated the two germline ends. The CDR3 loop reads CASSLSGRGVAYEQYF. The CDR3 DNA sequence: TGTGCCAGCAGTTTATCGGGCAGGGGGGTTGCCTACGAGCAGTACTTC.

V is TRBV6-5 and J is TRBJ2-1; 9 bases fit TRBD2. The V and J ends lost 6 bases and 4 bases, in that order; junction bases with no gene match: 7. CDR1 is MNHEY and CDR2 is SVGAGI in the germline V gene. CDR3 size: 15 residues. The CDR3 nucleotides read TGTGCCAGCAGCTATAGCGGGAGTAGTTACAATGAGCAGTTCTTC. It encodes CASSYSGSSYNEQFF.

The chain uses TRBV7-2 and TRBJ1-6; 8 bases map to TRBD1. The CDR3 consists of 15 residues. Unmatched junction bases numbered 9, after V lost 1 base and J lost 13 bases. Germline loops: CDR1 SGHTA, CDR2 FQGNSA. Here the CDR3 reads CASSLVPGQESPLHF. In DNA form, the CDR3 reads TGTGCCAGCAGCTTAGTCCCGGGACAGGAGTCGCCCCTCCACTTT. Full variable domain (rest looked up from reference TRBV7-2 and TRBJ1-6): GAGVSQSPSNKVTEKGKDVELRCDPISGHTALYWYRQSLGQGLEFLIYFQGNSAPDKSGLPSDRFSAERTGGSVSTLTIQRTQQEDSAVYLCASSLVPGQESPLHFGNGTRLTVT.

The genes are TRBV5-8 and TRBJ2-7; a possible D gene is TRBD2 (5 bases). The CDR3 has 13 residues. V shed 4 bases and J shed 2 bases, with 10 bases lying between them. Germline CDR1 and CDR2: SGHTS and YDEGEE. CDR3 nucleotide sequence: TGTGCCAGCAGCCCGGACGGGACCTACGAGCAGTACTTC. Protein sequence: CASSPDGTYEQYF.

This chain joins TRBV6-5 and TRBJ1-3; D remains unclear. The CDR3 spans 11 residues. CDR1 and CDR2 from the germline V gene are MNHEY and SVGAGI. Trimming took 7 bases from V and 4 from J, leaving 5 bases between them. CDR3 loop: CASTHGNTIYF. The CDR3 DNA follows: TGTGCCAGCACACACGGAAACACCATATATTTT.

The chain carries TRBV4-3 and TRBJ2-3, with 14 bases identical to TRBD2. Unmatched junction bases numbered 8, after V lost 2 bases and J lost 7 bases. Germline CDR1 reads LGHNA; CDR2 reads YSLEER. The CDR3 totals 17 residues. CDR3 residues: CASSQSRLAGGPHTQYF. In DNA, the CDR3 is TGCGCCAGCAGCCAAAGTAGACTAGCGGGAGGGCCGCATACGCAGTATTTT.

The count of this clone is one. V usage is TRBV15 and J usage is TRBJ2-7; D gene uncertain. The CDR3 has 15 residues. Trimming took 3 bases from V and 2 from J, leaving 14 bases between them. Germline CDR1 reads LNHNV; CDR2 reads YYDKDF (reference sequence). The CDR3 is CATSRGRSMTYEQYF. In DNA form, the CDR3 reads TGTGCCACCAGCAGGGGCAGGTCCATGACCTACGAGCAGTACTTC.

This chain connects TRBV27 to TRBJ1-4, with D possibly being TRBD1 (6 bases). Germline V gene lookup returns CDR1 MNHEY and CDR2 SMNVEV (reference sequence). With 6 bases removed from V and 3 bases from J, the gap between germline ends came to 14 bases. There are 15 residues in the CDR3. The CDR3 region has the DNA TGTGCCAGCAGGGCGCAAGGGGGAGCTAATGAAAAACTGTTTTTT. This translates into CASRAQGGANEKLFF.

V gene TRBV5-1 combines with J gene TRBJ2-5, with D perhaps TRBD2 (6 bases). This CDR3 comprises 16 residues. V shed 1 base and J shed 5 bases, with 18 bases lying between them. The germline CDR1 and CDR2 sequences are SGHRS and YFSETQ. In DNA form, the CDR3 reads TGCGCCAGCAGCTTGCGTGGGTCCGCGGGAAACGAGACCCAGTACTTC. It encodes CASSLRGSAGNETQYF.

The CDR3 is CASSPISGDYEQYF. In DNA form, the CDR3 reads TGTGCCAGCTCACCAATTAGCGGCGACTACGAGCAGTACTTC. This sequence joins TRBV18 and TRBJ2-7; perhaps TRBD2 as D (6 bases). Germline values: CDR1 KGHSH, CDR2 LQKENI. This CDR3 spans 14 amino acids. V was pared by 2 bases and J by 3 bases, with 11 bases between.

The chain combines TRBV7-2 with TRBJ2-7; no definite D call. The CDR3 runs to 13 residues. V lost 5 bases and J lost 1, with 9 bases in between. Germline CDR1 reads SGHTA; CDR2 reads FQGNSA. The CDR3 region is CASSNANSYEQYF. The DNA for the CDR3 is TGTGCCAGCAGCAACGCGAATTCCTACGAGCAGTACTTC.

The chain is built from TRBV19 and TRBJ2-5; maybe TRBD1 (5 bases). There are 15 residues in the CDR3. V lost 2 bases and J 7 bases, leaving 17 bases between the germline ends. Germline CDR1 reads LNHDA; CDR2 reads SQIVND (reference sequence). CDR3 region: CASSISGSRVVTQYF. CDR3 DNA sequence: TGTGCCAGTAGTATAAGTGGCAGCAGGGTTGTGACCCAGTACTTC.

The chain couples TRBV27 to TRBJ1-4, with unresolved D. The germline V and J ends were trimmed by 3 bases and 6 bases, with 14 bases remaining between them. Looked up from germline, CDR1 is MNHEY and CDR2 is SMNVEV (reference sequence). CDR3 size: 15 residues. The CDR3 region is CASSLSGLSYEKLFF. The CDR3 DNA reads TGTGCCAGCAGTTTGAGCGGGCTCTCCTATGAAAAACTGTTTTTT.

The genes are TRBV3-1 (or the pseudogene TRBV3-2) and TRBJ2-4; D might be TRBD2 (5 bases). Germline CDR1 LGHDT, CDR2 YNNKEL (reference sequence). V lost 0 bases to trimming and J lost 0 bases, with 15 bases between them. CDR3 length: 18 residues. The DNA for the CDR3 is TGTGCCAGCAGCCAAGATCTGGGCGGGTCTATAGCCAAAAACATTCAGTACTTC. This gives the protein CASSQDLGGSIAKNIQYF.

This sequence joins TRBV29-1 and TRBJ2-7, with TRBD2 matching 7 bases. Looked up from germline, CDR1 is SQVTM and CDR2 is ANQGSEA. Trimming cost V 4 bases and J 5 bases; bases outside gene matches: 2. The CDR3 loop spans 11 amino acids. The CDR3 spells CSVVGGDEQYF. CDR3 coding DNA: TGCAGCGTTGTGGGAGGGGACGAGCAGTACTTC.

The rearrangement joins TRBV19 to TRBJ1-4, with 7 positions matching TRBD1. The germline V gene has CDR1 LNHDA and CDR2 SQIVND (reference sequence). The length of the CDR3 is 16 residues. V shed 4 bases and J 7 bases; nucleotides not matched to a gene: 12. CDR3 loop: CASSTTGEFGSEKLFF. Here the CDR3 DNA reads TGTGCCAGTAGTACCACAGGGGAGTTTGGTAGTGAAAAACTGTTTTTT. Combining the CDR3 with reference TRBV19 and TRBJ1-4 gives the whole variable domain DGGITQSPKYLFRKEGQNVTLSCEQNLNHDAMYWYRQDPGQGLRLIYYSQIVNDFQKGDIAEGYSVSREKKESFPLTVTSAQKNPTAFYLCASSTTGEFGSEKLFFGSGTQLSVL.